A selection of T cell receptor beta chains follows, all from one sample in a study of graft-versus-host responses after intestinal transplantation. The method was immunoSEQ multiplex PCR; TCRdb's version includes in-frame clones alone and lacks a portion of them. This table has about 7,400 clones, over 55% appearing once. Source: ileum tissue, taken roughly 240 days after intestinal transplantation. These receptors all stem from a human patient who received an intestinal transplant, so some T cells may come from the graft donor. The CDR3 runs from the conserved cysteine through the conserved F or W. The D gene is left open where the match is weak. Some rows have no size entry. The others give once, few or many, or a class for an expanded clone.

TRBJ2-1,-,TRBV9,TRBD2,CASSVEVIGASGNNEQFF,TGTGCCAGCAGCGTAGAGGTCATTGGGGCTAGCGGGAACAATGAGCAGTTCTTC
TRBJ2-5,-,TRBV11-3,-,CASSARGAETQYF,TGTGCCAGCAGCGCCAGGGGAGCAGAGACCCAGTACTTC
TRBJ2-1,-,TRBV25-1,-,CASSIPGAVNEQFF,TGTGCCAGCAGTATCCCAGGGGCGGTAAATGAGCAGTTCTTC
TRBJ1-1,few,TRBV7-9,-,CASSLVESGIMNTEAFF,TGTGCCAGCAGCTTGGTCGAGTCTGGGATAATGAACACTGAAGCTTTCTTT
TRBJ2-5,-,TRBV4-1,-,CASSQVRAETQYF,TGCGCCAGCAGCCAAGTACGGGCAGAGACCCAGTACTTC
TRBJ2-2,-,TRBV5-4,-,CASSLDEGSEANTGELFF,TGTGCCAGCAGCTTGGACGAGGGCAGTGAAGCGAACACCGGGGAGCTGTTTTTT
TRBJ1-3,-,TRBV6-1,-,CASSAGGNTIYF,TGTGCCAGCAGTGCCGGGGGAAACACCATATATTTT
TRBJ1-2,few,TRBV5-4,-,CASSSDAENYGYTF,TGTGCCAGCAGCTCGGACGCGGAAAACTATGGCTACACCTTC
TRBJ2-2,-,TRBV27,-,CASSQGYTGELFF,TGTGCCAGCAGCCAAGGCTACACCGGGGAGCTGTTTTTT
TRBJ2-7,-,TRBV2,TRBD1,CASQGTGARWNQYEQYF,TGTGCCAGCCAGGGGACAGGGGCAAGATGGAACCAGTACGAGCAGTACTTC
TRBJ1-1,-,TRBV11-2,-,CASSLESRQAFF,TGTGCCAGCAGCTTAGAATCGAGACAAGCTTTCTTT
TRBJ2-2,-,TRBV5-1,TRBD1,CASRPGTVGTGELFF,TGCGCCAGCCGTCCCGGGACAGTTGGGACCGGGGAGCTGTTTTTT
TRBJ2-3,-,TRBV6-6,TRBD1,CASSSLRQGGTDTQYF,TGTGCCAGCAGTTCCCTAAGACAGGGGGGCACAGATACGCAGTATTTT
TRBJ2-2,-,TRBV6-1,TRBD2,CASTTGTRSTGELFF,TGTGCCAGCACCACCGGGACTAGAAGTACCGGGGAGCTGTTTTTT
TRBJ1-1,-,TRBV6-5,-,CASSPFVNTEAFF,TGTGCCAGCAGTCCTTTCGTCAACACTGAAGCTTTCTTT
TRBJ2-5,-,TRBV28,TRBD1,CASSLSYPGTGGGQETQYF,TGTGCCAGCAGTTTATCTTACCCTGGGACAGGGGGCGGACAAGAGACCCAGTACTTC
TRBJ2-2,-,TRBV10-1,TRBD1,CASSRDSSLTGELFF,TGCGCCAGCAGCCGGGACAGCTCACTCACCGGGGAGCTGTTTTTT
TRBJ2-1,-,TRBV2,TRBD2,CASSFMGLAGGGEQFF,TGTGCCAGCAGTTTTATGGGACTAGCGGGGGGCGGGGAGCAGTTCTTC
TRBJ2-4,-,TRBV7-8,-,CASSLEPVGGNIQYF,TGTGCCAGCAGCTTAGAACCCGTGGGAGGCAACATTCAGTACTTC
TRBJ1-4,medium-sized,TRBV28,-,CASREGRYEKLFF,TGTGCCAGCCGAGAGGGGAGATATGAAAAACTGTTTTTT
TRBJ2-3,-,TRBV6-5,TRBD2,CASSGGDLSTDTQYF,TGTGCCAGCAGTGGGGGGGACCTTAGCACAGATACGCAGTATTTT
TRBJ2-5,-,TRBV27,TRBD1,CASSPQPLTGRETQYF,TGTGCCAGCAGTCCACAACCTTTGACAGGGCGGGAGACCCAGTACTTC
TRBJ1-2,once,TRBV7-6,-,CVSSPDGAQGYTF,TGTGTCAGCAGCCCAGATGGAGCGCAGGGCTACACCTTC
TRBJ2-3,few,TRBV6-4,TRBD2,CASSDSSGGADTQYF,TGTGCCAGCAGTGACTCTAGCGGGGGGGCAGATACGCAGTATTTT
TRBJ1-1,-,TRBV19,-,CASSIETRTEAFF,TGTGCCAGTAGTATAGAGACCCGGACGGAGGCTTTCTTT
TRBJ1-6,-,TRBV19,TRBD1,CASSFGQANSPLHF,TGTGCCAGCAGCTTTGGACAGGCGAATTCACCCCTCCACTTT
TRBJ2-1,-,TRBV5-1,TRBD2,CASSSGRLAGVDEQFF,TGCGCCAGCAGCTCTGGGCGACTAGCGGGGGTGGATGAGCAGTTCTTC
TRBJ1-2,few,TRBV5-8,-,CASSWAGLYGYTF,TGTGCCAGCAGCTGGGCAGGCCTCTATGGCTACACCTTC
TRBJ1-5,-,TRBV27,-,CASSLGADNQPQHF,TGTGCCAGCAGTTTAGGGGCAGACAATCAGCCCCAGCATTTT
TRBJ2-1,-,TRBV5-6,TRBD1,CASSKGTGGYNEQFF,TGTGCCAGCAGCAAAGGGACAGGGGGGTACAATGAGCAGTTCTTC
TRBJ1-2,once,TRBV5-1,TRBD1,CASSGQANYGYTF,TGCGCCAGCAGCGGACAGGCTAACTATGGCTACACCTTC
TRBJ2-3,-,TRBV25-1,-,CASSDPITTDTQYF,TGTGCCAGCAGTGATCCCATCACCACAGATACGCAGTATTTT
TRBJ2-2,-,TRBV28,-,CASSAPRGATGELFF,TGTGCCAGCAGCGCCCCTAGGGGCGCCACCGGGGAGCTGTTTTTT
TRBJ1-2,-,TRBV6-5,-,CASSYASGAHSYGYTF,TGTGCCAGCAGTTACGCTTCGGGGGCGCACAGCTATGGCTACACCTTC
TRBJ2-7,-,TRBV6-6,-,CASSQLDGYEQYF,TGTGCCAGCAGTCAACTGGACGGCTACGAGCAGTACTTC
TRBJ2-1,-,TRBV5-1,-,CASRKAGTGNEQFF,TGCGCCAGCAGAAAGGCAGGGACGGGGAATGAGCAGTTCTTC
TRBJ2-2,-,TRBV9,TRBD1,CASSARTGENTGELFF,TGTGCCAGCAGCGCTCGGACAGGAGAGAACACCGGGGAGCTGTTTTTT
TRBJ1-3,-,TRBV4-1,-,CASSQVLGFASSGNTIYF,TGCGCCAGCAGCCAAGTACTGGGGTTCGCGAGCTCTGGAAACACCATATATTTT
TRBJ2-4,-,TRBV2,TRBD1,CASSVPEDRDKNIQYF,TGTGCCAGCAGTGTTCCAGAGGACAGGGACAAAAACATTCAGTACTTC
TRBJ1-1,-,TRBV6-1,-,CASILTRLGFEAFF,TGTGCCAGCATTTTGACCCGCCTAGGGTTTGAAGCTTTCTTT
TRBJ2-7,-,TRBV7-9,TRBD1,CASSSTGAKVEQYF,TGTGCCAGCAGCTCGACAGGGGCGAAGGTCGAGCAGTACTTC